A single T cell receptor beta chain is shown here with its context. Profiling relied on immunoSEQ multiplex PCR, and the TCRdb table lists in-frame clones only, not all of them. The sample contains under 110,000 clones, 71% of which appear only once. This sample was taken from a study of blood T cell repertoires in COVID-19. V lost 2 bases, J lost 2 bases, and 9 bases lay in between. There are 14 residues in the CDR3. Germline V gives CDR1 MNHNY, CDR2 SVGAGI (reference sequence). Specimen: peripheral blood. The chain employs TRBV6-6 and TRBJ2-5; TRBD1 is a possible D gene (5 bases). The sequence derives from a human donor with acute or convalescent COVID-19. The donor label of this sample is uncertain. CDR3 in amino acids: CASSYGRDQETQYF. In DNA form, the CDR3 reads TGTGCCAGCAGTTACGGCAGGGATCAAGAGACCCAGTACTTC.